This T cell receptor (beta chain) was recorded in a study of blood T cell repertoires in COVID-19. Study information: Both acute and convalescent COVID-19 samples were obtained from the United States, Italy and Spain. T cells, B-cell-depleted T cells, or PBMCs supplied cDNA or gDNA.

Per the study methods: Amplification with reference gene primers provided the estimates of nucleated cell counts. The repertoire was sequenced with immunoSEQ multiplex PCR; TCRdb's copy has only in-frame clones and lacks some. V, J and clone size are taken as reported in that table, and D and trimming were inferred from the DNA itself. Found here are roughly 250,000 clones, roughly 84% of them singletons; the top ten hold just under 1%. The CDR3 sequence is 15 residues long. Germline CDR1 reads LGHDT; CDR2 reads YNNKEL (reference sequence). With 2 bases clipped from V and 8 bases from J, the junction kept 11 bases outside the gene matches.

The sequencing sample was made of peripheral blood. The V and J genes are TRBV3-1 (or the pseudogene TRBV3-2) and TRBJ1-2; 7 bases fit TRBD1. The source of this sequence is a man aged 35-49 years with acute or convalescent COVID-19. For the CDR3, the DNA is TGTGCCAGCAGCCAAAATGACAGGGCCAATCTAGGCTACACCTTC. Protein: CASSQNDRANLGYTF.